Below, 31 T cell receptor beta chains from the same sample are listed, as sequenced in a study of tumour-infiltrating T cells in Burkitt lymphoma. Clones were sequenced by immunoSEQ multiplex PCR, and TCRdb holds only the in-frame ones, with some missing. Of some 13,000 clones listed, about 75% were seen once; the top ten hold 7.2%. The sample comprised tumor tissue. These receptors all stem from a human donor with diffuse large B-cell lymphoma.

The V gene is TRBV5-1, the J gene TRBJ1-1; possible D gene TRBD1, 6 bases. Trimming removed 3 bases from V and 0 bases from J, with 15 bases in between. The CDR3 totals 16 residues. Germline CDR1 is SGHRS and CDR2 is YFSETQ. The chain's CDR3 is CASSSEQGHMNTEAFF. CDR3 DNA: TGCGCCAGCAGCTCGGAACAGGGACACATGAACACTGAAGCTTTCTTT.

This chain connects TRBV5-6 to TRBJ2-1; TRBD2 agrees at 7 bases. This CDR3 is built from 16 residues. Germline V gene sequence: CDR1 SGHDT, CDR2 YYEEEE. Trimming removed 1 base from V and 2 bases from J; junction bases left unmatched: 6. The CDR3 DNA reads as TGTGCCAGCAGCTTGACGCGGGAGTTCGCCTACAATGAGCAGTTCTTC. This translates into CASSLTREFAYNEQFF. Together with reference TRBV5-6 and TRBJ2-1, the CDR3 gives the full variable domain: DAGVTQSPTHLIKTRGQQVTLRCSPKSGHDTVSWYQQALGQGPQFIFQYYEEEERQRGNFPDRFSGHQFPNYSSELNVNALLLGDSALYLCASSLTREFAYNEQFFGPGTRLTVL.

V usage is TRBV7-9 and J usage is TRBJ1-1, with D possibly TRBD1 on 5 matching bases. The CDR3 spans 13 residues. In germline, CDR1 is SEHNR, CDR2 FQNEAQ (reference sequence). V was shortened by 3 bases and J by 6 bases, with 11 bases between the two germline ends. Written as DNA, the CDR3 is TGTGCCAGCAGCTTTCTCCAGGGCGCTGAAGCTTTCTTT. It yields the protein CASSFLQGAEAFF.

The chain combines TRBV29-1 with TRBJ2-7; 8 bases line up with TRBD1. J gave up 4 bases and V 4 bases, and 12 bases lay outside the gene matches. Germline V gene sequence: CDR1 SQVTM, CDR2 ANQGSEA. This CDR3 is 15 amino acids long. CDR3 sequence: CSVAGESGGNYEQYF. The CDR3 DNA reads TGCAGCGTTGCGGGAGAATCAGGGGGCAATTACGAGCAGTACTTC.

This rearrangement joins TRBV9 to TRBJ1-2; the match to TRBD1 covers 9 bases. This CDR3 is built from 14 residues. Trimming cost V 7 bases and J 6 bases; bases outside gene matches: 10. From germline, CDR1 is SGDLS and CDR2 YYNGEE. CDR3 loop: CASRGTRTGDGYTF. The CDR3 DNA reads TGTGCCAGCCGTGGAACTCGGACAGGGGATGGCTACACCTTC.

This chain uses TRBV6-5 with TRBJ1-5; D remains ambiguous. V gave up 6 bases and J gave up 1 base, with 13 bases separating them. Germline values: CDR1 MNHEY, CDR2 SVGAGI. The CDR3 consists of 15 residues. For the CDR3, the DNA is TGTGCCAGCAGCCCCTCCCCGGGGAGCAATCAGCCCCAGCATTTT. Translating gives CASSPSPGSNQPQHF.

The chain is built from TRBV15 and TRBJ2-7; no reliable D call. The CDR3 is 14 residues long. The germline V and J ends were trimmed by 0 bases and 6 bases, with 12 bases remaining between them. Germline CDR1 is LNHNV and CDR2 is YYDKDF (reference sequence). The CDR3: CATSRDKSLGEQYV. The DNA for the CDR3 is TGTGCCACCAGCAGAGATAAGAGTTTGGGCGAGCAGTACGTC.

The V gene is TRBV28, the J gene TRBJ1-3; no definite D call. The germline V gene encodes CDR1 MDHEN and CDR2 SYDVKM. The CDR3 has 15 residues. Trimming stripped 4 bases from V and 0 bases from J, with 10 bases between. The CDR3, as DNA: TGTGCCAGCAGTTCCCAGGTGAACTCTGGAAACACCATATATTTT. Its translation: CASSSQVNSGNTIYF.

This CDR3 reads CASSHRRQWGTEAFF. The CDR3 DNA is TGTGCCAGTAGTCATCGTAGACAGTGGGGCACTGAAGCTTTCTTT. The chain has TRBV19 and TRBJ1-1; D might be TRBD1 (5 bases). Germline V CDR1 and CDR2: LNHDA, SQIVND (reference sequence). CDR3 size: 15 residues. V was clipped by 5 bases and J by 4 bases, with 17 bases between them.

The CDR3 spells CASSNRDRGNHCGKHF. The CDR3 DNA reads TGTGCCAGCAGCAATCGAGACAGGGGAAACCATTGTGGAAAGCACTTC. This chain uses TRBV21-1 with TRBJ2-7; the tabulated D call, TRBD1, remains unverified against the DNA. TRBV21-1 is designated a pseudogene. The CDR3 sequence is 16 residues long.

The chain employs TRBV11-2 and TRBJ1-2; D is undetermined. Per germline, CDR1 SGHAT and CDR2 FQNNGV. The CDR3 has 14 residues. V dropped 5 bases and J dropped 4 bases, with 14 bases sitting between them. Here the CDR3 DNA reads TGTGCCAGCAGCACACGGACTGCCGTCTATGGCTACACCTTC. Encoded protein: CASSTRTAVYGYTF.

In DNA, the CDR3 is TGTGCCATCAGTGAGCATGGGACAGGACAACTATACTATGGCTACACCTTC. Translation: CAISEHGTGQLYYGYTF. This sequence joins TRBV10-3 and TRBJ1-2, with TRBD1 identical over 8 bases. Per germline, CDR1 ENHRY and CDR2 SYGVKD. CDR3 length equals 17 residues. The junction had 11 bases not matched to a gene; V was cut back by 2 bases and J by 3 bases.

A single count supports this clone. The chain couples TRBV10-1 to TRBJ2-1; 9 bases map to TRBD2. Germline V gives CDR1 WNHNN, CDR2 SYGVQD (reference sequence). CDR3 length: 15 amino acids. Losses at the gene ends were 6 bases for V and 6 bases for J; bases not matched to a gene: 9. The CDR3 spells CASSPLREGSNEQFF. DNA for the CDR3: TGCGCCAGCAGCCCACTGCGGGAGGGGAGCAATGAGCAGTTCTTC.

The rearrangement uses TRBV6-1 and TRBJ2-7, with 7 positions matching TRBD2. After removal of 7 bases from V and 7 bases from J, the junction contained 4 bases not matched to a gene. The germline CDR1 and CDR2 sequences are MNHNS and SASEGT. There are 11 residues in the CDR3. CDR3 in amino acids: CASTRGGEQYF. CDR3 sequence (DNA): TGTGCCAGCACGCGGGGAGGGGAGCAGTACTTC.

This chain links TRBV6-1 with TRBJ2-5, with D possibly TRBD1 on 6 matching bases. V lost 6 bases and J 4 bases, leaving 9 bases between the germline ends. Germline V gene sequence: CDR1 MNHNS, CDR2 SASEGT. This CDR3 spans 12 amino acids. CDR3 nucleotides: TGTGCCAGCAGCAGGGGCCGAGAGACCCAGTACTTC. Protein product: CASSRGRETQYF.

The chain uses TRBV21-1 and TRBJ2-5; TRBD2, as called in the table, went unchecked against the DNA. TRBV21-1 is a known pseudogene. CDR3 size: 14 residues. CDR3: CASSMASGEETQYF. In nucleotides, the CDR3 is TGTGCCAGCAGCATGGCTAGCGGGGAAGAGACCCAGTACTTC.

The V gene is TRBV15, the J gene TRBJ2-1, with 8 bases aligning to TRBD2. The CDR3 consists of 15 residues. Per germline, CDR1 LNHNV and CDR2 YYDKDF (reference sequence). The V and J ends lost 1 base and 9 bases, in that order; junction bases with no gene match: 8. CDR3 region: CATSRVTGLAGEQFF. CDR3 DNA: TGTGCCACCAGCAGAGTGACCGGACTAGCTGGTGAGCAGTTCTTC. Filled out from reference TRBV15 and TRBJ2-1, the complete variable domain reads DAMVIQNPRYQVTQFGKPVTLSCSQTLNHNVMYWYQQKSSQAPKLLFHYYDKDFNNEADTPDNFQSRRPNTSFCFLDIRSPGLGDTAMYLCATSRVTGLAGEQFFGPGTRLTVL.

V is TRBV10-3 and J is TRBJ2-1, with 12 positions matching TRBD2. The CDR3 covers 14 residues. Germline V lookup: CDR1 ENHRY, CDR2 SYGVKD. With 7 bases clipped from V and 4 bases from J, the junction kept 2 bases outside the gene matches. The CDR3, as DNA: TGTGCCATCACCGGGACTAGCGGGTACAATGAGCAGTTCTTC. This gives the protein CAITGTSGYNEQFF.

The CDR3 is CASSVIRWDGELFF. DNA of the CDR3: TGTGCCAGCAGTGTTATCCGATGGGACGGGGAGCTGTTTTTT. The chain joins TRBV6-4 to TRBJ2-2; unclear D gene. The germline gives CDR1 MRHNA, CDR2 SNTAGT. The CDR3 contains 14 residues. V lost 4 bases and J lost 7, with 13 bases in between.

The V and J genes are TRBV19 and TRBJ2-2; D might be TRBD1 (5 bases). V dropped 0 bases and J dropped 5 bases, with 7 bases sitting between them. This CDR3 is built from 14 residues. Germline V gene sequence: CDR1 LNHDA, CDR2 SQIVND (reference sequence). The chain's CDR3 is CASSIDRDTGELFF. In nucleotides, the CDR3 is TGTGCCAGTAGTATAGACAGGGATACCGGGGAGCTGTTTTTT. The complete variable domain, with remaining parts taken from reference TRBV19 and TRBJ2-2, reads DGGITQSPKYLFRKEGQNVTLSCEQNLNHDAMYWYRQDPGQGLRLIYYSQIVNDFQKGDIAEGYSVSREKKESFPLTVTSAQKNPTAFYLCASSIDRDTGELFFGEGSRLTVL.

This clone appeared a single time. The rearrangement uses TRBV9 and TRBJ1-2; 7 positions agree with TRBD1. V trimming: 4 bases; J trimming: 4 bases; junction bases outside the gene matches: 7. The CDR3 extends over 14 amino acids. Germline loops: CDR1 SGDLS, CDR2 YYNGEE. The CDR3 DNA sequence: TGTGCCAGCAGCTCACAAACAGGGGTCTATGGCTACACCTTC. Protein sequence: CASSSQTGVYGYTF.

This clone is termed medium-sized. This chain joins TRBV28 and TRBJ2-5; 10 bases are shared with TRBD2. CDR1 and CDR2 from the germline V gene are MDHEN and SYDVKM. V dropped 1 base and J dropped 2; count of bases not matched to a gene: 7. The CDR3 extends over 17 amino acids. The CDR3 DNA reads TGTGCCAGCAGTTTATCCGGACTAGCGGACTTACAAGAGACCCAGTACTTC. Protein: CASSLSGLADLQETQYF.

The V and J genes are TRBV4-2 and TRBJ2-7, with TRBD2 identical over 10 bases. The CDR3 contains 17 residues. After removal of 0 bases from V and 2 bases from J, the junction contained 7 bases not matched to a gene. Germline V lookup: CDR1 LGHNA, CDR2 YNFKEQ. The CDR3: CASSQEASGSVTYEQYF. CDR3 nucleotides: TGTGCCAGCAGCCAAGAGGCTAGCGGGAGCGTCACCTACGAGCAGTACTTC.

This sequence joins TRBV5-1 and TRBJ2-7, with D perhaps being TRBD1 or TRBD2 (5 bases each). The CDR3 sequence is 13 residues long. The V and J ends lost 2 bases and 6 bases respectively, with 12 bases between them. The germline V gene has CDR1 SGHRS and CDR2 YFSETQ. The DNA of the CDR3 is TGCGCCAGCAGCTTTGGGGGAGCGGCCGAGCAGTACGTC. It translates to CASSFGGAAEQYV.

This sequence joins TRBV29-1 and TRBJ2-3; TRBD2 matches at 11 bases. The CDR3 runs 18 residues. The germline V gene has CDR1 SQVTM and CDR2 ANQGSEA. J gave up 1 base and V 3 bases, and 12 bases lay outside the gene matches. The CDR3 DNA reads TGCAGCGTTGAGCTTCCGGGACTAGCGGAGCGGGGCACAGATACGCAGTATTTT. It is translated as CSVELPGLAERGTDTQYF.

The chain is built from TRBV2 and TRBJ1-5; TRBD1 is a possible D gene (6 bases). V was pared by 2 bases and J by 2 bases, with 13 bases between. The V gene's germline CDR1 is SNHLY and CDR2 FYNNEI. CDR3 length: 16 amino acids. CDR3 loop: CASSEPGQIGNQPQHF. The CDR3 region has the DNA TGTGCCAGCAGTGAACCCGGACAGATAGGCAATCAGCCCCAGCATTTT.

This clone was picked up one time. The V and J genes are TRBV9 and TRBJ1-1; possible D gene TRBD1, 5 bases. Germline lookup yields CDR1 SGDLS and CDR2 YYNGEE. This CDR3 contains 14 residues. V lost 0 bases and J lost 7, with 13 bases in between. The CDR3 region has the DNA TGTGCCAGCAGCGTAGGGTCAGGTGGGGGTGAAGCTTTCTTT. Residues: CASSVGSGGGEAFF.

This chain connects TRBV5-6 to TRBJ2-7; D not resolved. V lost 2 bases and J lost 7, with 19 bases in between. CDR1 and CDR2 (germline): SGHDT, YYEEEE. CDR3 length: 15 residues. The CDR3 sequence: CASSLSRLLYVEQYV. In DNA form, the CDR3 reads TGTGCCAGCAGCTTAAGCCGGCTACTCTACGTGGAGCAGTACGTC.

This sequence joins TRBV28 and TRBJ1-1, with D perhaps TRBD1 (5 bases). The CDR3 runs to 13 residues. The germline CDR1 and CDR2 sequences are MDHEN and SYDVKM. With 8 bases removed from V and 12 bases from J, the gap between germline ends came to 22 bases. CDR3 region: CASGGSTASKTFF. The CDR3 nucleotides read TGTGCCAGCGGGGGTTCGACCGCAAGTAAAACTTTCTTT.

The chain carries TRBV27 and TRBJ1-1; unclear D gene. The length of the CDR3 is 16 residues. Germline CDR1 MNHEY, CDR2 SMNVEV (reference sequence). V lost 5 bases to trimming and J lost 1 base, with 17 bases between them. The CDR3 is CASSPALGRSNTEAFF. Here the CDR3 DNA reads TGTGCCAGCAGTCCCGCCTTAGGCAGGTCGAACACTGAAGCTTTCTTT.

This clone has just a few counts. This sequence joins TRBV12-1 and TRBJ2-7; whether TRBD2, the table's D call, matches the DNA was not checked. TRBV12-1 is an annotated pseudogene. The CDR3 has 16 amino acids. CDR3 amino acids: CASSSGLAGVHSEQYV. The CDR3 DNA reads as TGTGCCAGCAGCTCAGGACTAGCGGGGGTCCATTCCGAGCAGTACGTC.